This TCR beta chain was identified in a study of blood T cell repertoires in COVID-19. In the study overall: The United States, Italy and Spain supplied acute and convalescent COVID-19 samples. PBMCs, B-cell-depleted T cells, or T cells provided the cDNA or gDNA that made up the material.

Measured with immunoSEQ multiplex PCR; TCRdb has only the in-frame clones, and not every one. The data show 300,000 to 450,000 clones, approximately 90% seen once. The CDR3 loop spans 12 amino acids. V lost 4 bases and J lost 9; bases outside the gene matches: 5. This TCR derives from a woman aged 55-69 years with COVID-19, enrolled during active disease. The rearrangement uses TRBV12-3 or TRBV12-4 and TRBJ2-5, with 7 bases lining up with TRBD2. Sequenced material: peripheral blood. This chain's CDR3 is CASSSNGLAQYF. For the CDR3, the DNA is TGTGCCAGCAGTTCAAATGGACTAGCCCAGTACTTC.